The 32 T cell receptor beta chains given below trace back to one sample, sequenced in a study of blood T cell repertoires in COVID-19. Clones were read by immunoSEQ multiplex PCR, and TCRdb kept only the in-frame ones, dropping some. Among some 290,000 clones listed, around 85% were seen once. The sample comprised peripheral blood. These receptors were obtained from a woman in her twenties or thirties with COVID-19, enrolled during active disease.

As DNA, the CDR3 is TGTGCCTGCAGGGTCGTGGCTGACGAGCAGTACTTC. Encoded protein: CACRVVADEQYF. The genes are TRBV24-1 and TRBJ2-7; D is perhaps TRBD1 (5 bases). Germline assignment: CDR1 KGHDR and CDR2 SFDVKD. Deletions cut 12 bases from V and 5 bases from J, with 16 bases between. The CDR3 is 12 residues long.

This chain connects TRBV7-2 to TRBJ1-5, with TRBD1 as a possible D gene (6 bases). Germline V gene data show CDR1 as SGHTA and CDR2 as FQGNSA. The CDR3 contains 16 residues. V lost 5 bases to trimming and J lost 1 base, with 15 bases between them. The CDR3: CASSAGRGASNQPQHF. The CDR3 DNA reads as TGTGCCAGCAGCGCGGGCCGGGGGGCGAGCAATCAGCCCCAGCATTTT.

The V gene is TRBV19, the J gene TRBJ1-2; a weak D match, TRBD1 (5 bases). Germline V CDR1 and CDR2: LNHDA, SQIVND (reference sequence). Trimming pared 4 bases from V and 2 bases from J, leaving 14 bases between. CDR3 length: 15 amino acids. The CDR3 is CASSNIDSLNYGYTF. CDR3 DNA sequence: TGTGCCAGTAGTAACATCGACAGCTTAAACTATGGCTACACCTTC.

This clone was found once. The chain carries TRBV28 and TRBJ2-3; possibly TRBD2 for D (6 bases). The V end lost 8 bases, the J end lost 5 bases, and 11 bases lay between the germline ends. Germline CDR1 is MDHEN and CDR2 is SYDVKM. This CDR3 comprises 12 residues. DNA for the CDR3: TGTGCCAGCGGGGGGAGGAGAGATACGCAGTATTTT. Protein: CASGGRRDTQYF.

This sequence joins TRBV4-1 and TRBJ2-1, with D possibly TRBD1 on 6 matching bases. The CDR3 extends over 12 amino acids. Germline V gives CDR1 MGHRA, CDR2 YSYEKL. Trimming pared 9 bases from V and 5 bases from J, leaving 11 bases between. The CDR3 sequence: CASMGADNEQFF. CDR3 bases: TGCGCCAGTATGGGGGCCGACAATGAGCAGTTCTTC.

The J gene is TRBJ1-6, the V gene TRBV19; a weak D match, TRBD1 (6 bases). The CDR3 has 14 residues. CDR1 and CDR2 (germline): LNHDA, SQIVND (reference sequence). V lost 5 bases to trimming and J lost 10 bases, with 15 bases between them. CDR3 in amino acids: CASSFAGTTSPLHF. Here the CDR3 DNA reads TGTGCCAGTAGTTTCGCCGGGACAACATCACCCCTCCACTTT.

The rearrangement links TRBV6-5 to TRBJ1-2; TRBD1 might be the D (5 bases). Deletions cut 6 bases from V and 2 bases from J, with 10 bases between. The CDR3 is made up of 13 amino acids. Germline V gene data show CDR1 as MNHEY and CDR2 as SVGAGI. CDR3 sequence (DNA): TGTGCCAGCAGACCGACAGCGAACTATGGCTACACCTTC. It encodes CASRPTANYGYTF.

This clone has just a few counts. This chain joins TRBV9 and TRBJ1-1, with D possibly TRBD1 on 6 matching bases. Trimming removed 0 bases from V and 1 base from J, with 13 bases in between. Germline CDR1 and CDR2: SGDLS and YYNGEE. The CDR3 totals 16 residues. CDR3 sequence reads: CASSVGGGWPNTEAFF. CDR3 coding DNA: TGTGCCAGCAGCGTAGGAGGGGGATGGCCGAACACTGAAGCTTTCTTT.

This rearrangement joins TRBV7-8 to TRBJ1-6, with a tentative D call TRBD1 (5 bases). The germline V gene has CDR1 SGHVS and CDR2 FQNEAQ. V dropped 1 base and J dropped 16 bases, with 11 bases sitting between them. This CDR3 spans 12 amino acids. As DNA, the CDR3 is TGTGCCAGCAGCTTAGGGGGCAGGGCACTCCACTTT. Protein product: CASSLGGRALHF.

The gene calls are TRBV28 and TRBJ1-1; 12 nucleotides agree with TRBD1. Germline lookup yields CDR1 MDHEN and CDR2 SYDVKM. CDR3 size: 15 residues. The trim removed 5 bases at V and 11 bases at J, leaving 12 bases unmatched. The CDR3, as DNA: TGTGCCAGCAGTCCTCACTCGGGACAGGGGGCATGGGCTTTCTTT. Translated, it gives CASSPHSGQGAWAFF.

The chain recombines TRBV7-6 with TRBJ2-3, with D unresolved. The CDR3 totals 15 residues. Trimming cost V 0 bases and J 4 bases, with 11 bases left between them. Looked up from germline, CDR1 is SGHVS and CDR2 is FNYEAQ. CDR3 in amino acids: CASSLAIQSSDTQYF. The CDR3 nucleotides are TGTGCCAGCAGCTTAGCGATACAGTCTTCAGATACGCAGTATTTT.

The sample holds a few counts of this clone. CDR3 amino acids: CASSLPGVTEAFF. Written as DNA, the CDR3 is TGCGCCAGCAGCTTGCCGGGGGTGACTGAAGCTTTCTTT. This sequence joins TRBV5-1 and TRBJ1-1, with TRBD1 as a possible D gene (5 bases). Trimming cost V 1 base and J 5 bases, with 9 bases left between them. Germline V gene lookup returns CDR1 SGHRS and CDR2 YFSETQ. The CDR3 is made up of 13 amino acids.

The CDR3 bases are TGTGCCAGCAGCAGAACGCGGGGGGGCCTTAGGAATGAGCAGTTCTTC. This translates into CASSRTRGGLRNEQFF. J is TRBJ2-1 and V is TRBV9; TRBD2 matches at 9 bases. The V gene end was trimmed by 4 bases and the J gene end by 7 bases; junction bases not matched to a gene: 12. The CDR3 extends over 16 amino acids. Looked up from germline, CDR1 is SGDLS and CDR2 is YYNGEE.

V usage is TRBV7-2 and J usage is TRBJ2-1; 7 nucleotides match TRBD1. Trimming took 4 bases from V and 10 from J; bases not matched to a gene: 1. The germline CDR1 and CDR2 sequences are SGHTA and FQGNSA. CDR3 length equals 11 residues. CDR3 in amino acids: CASSSTGEQFF. The DNA for the CDR3 is TGTGCCAGCAGCTCGACAGGGGAGCAGTTCTTC.

The V gene is TRBV18, the J gene TRBJ2-5; D unclear. V was cut by 4 bases and J by 2 bases, with 8 bases left in between. The CDR3 consists of 13 residues. CDR1 KGHSH and CDR2 LQKENI come from the germline V gene. The CDR3, as DNA: TGTGCCAGCTCACTGGGCCGGCAAGAGACCCAGTACTTC. Translation: CASSLGRQETQYF.

The V call is TRBV24-1, the J call TRBJ2-7, with 10 bases that match TRBD1. The germline V gene encodes CDR1 KGHDR and CDR2 SFDVKD. CDR3 size: 13 residues. J gave up 4 bases and V 7 bases, and 3 bases lay outside the gene matches. In nucleotides, the CDR3 is TGTGCCACCAGGGGGACAGGGGAATACGAGCAGTACTTC. Translated: CATRGTGEYEQYF.

The chain combines TRBV4-1 with TRBJ1-1; 7 bases are a match to TRBD1. Germline CDR1 MGHRA, CDR2 YSYEKL. The CDR3 length is 15 residues. Trimming at V came to 1 base and at J to 3 bases, leaving 5 bases not matched to a gene. CDR3 nucleotides: TGCGCCAGCAGCCAAGGGGGCAGGGGGTACACTGAAGCTTTCTTT. This translates into CASSQGGRGYTEAFF.

This rearrangement joins TRBV5-5 to TRBJ1-6, with a weak D call TRBD1 (5 bases). Germline loops: CDR1 SGHKS, CDR2 YYEKEE (reference sequence). Trimming removed 2 bases at V and 6 bases at J, with 6 bases between. The CDR3 loop spans 13 amino acids. CDR3 region: CASSLQVNSPLHF. CDR3 DNA: TGTGCCAGCAGCTTACAGGTTAATTCACCCCTCCACTTT. Supplemented by reference TRBV5-5 and TRBJ1-6, the full variable domain reads DAGVTQSPTHLIKTRGQQVTLRCSPISGHKSVSWYQQVLGQGPQFIFQYYEKEERGRGNFPDRFSARQFPNYSSELNVNALLLGDSALYLCASSLQVNSPLHFGNGTRLTVT.

The rearrangement links TRBV6-5 to TRBJ2-3; D perhaps matches TRBD1 (6 bases). CDR1 MNHEY and CDR2 SVGAGI come from the germline V gene. This CDR3 region has 12 residues. With 5 bases removed from V and 9 bases from J, the gap between germline ends came to 12 bases. Written as DNA, the CDR3 is TGTGCCAGCAGTCTTGACAGGAGCACGCAGTATTTT. It specifies CASSLDRSTQYF.

This chain connects TRBV7-9 to TRBJ1-1; D ambiguous. The CDR3 extends over 13 amino acids. The V end lost 0 bases, the J end lost 1 base, and 3 bases lay between the germline ends. Germline loops: CDR1 SEHNR, CDR2 FQNEAQ (reference sequence). The CDR3 DNA reads TGTGCCAGCAGCTTAGCAGCGAACACTGAAGCTTTCTTT. Its translation is CASSLAANTEAFF.

This chain links TRBV19 with TRBJ2-7, with 8 bases lining up with TRBD1. V was clipped by 6 bases and J by 1 base; unmatched bases: 8. The CDR3 totals 15 residues. Germline V CDR1 and CDR2: LNHDA, SQIVND (reference sequence). CDR3 DNA sequence: TGTGCCAGTAGGCCGGAGACAGGGGCTTCCTACGAGCAGTACTTC. As protein: CASRPETGASYEQYF.

The chain uses TRBV19 and TRBJ1-5; no clear D gene. CDR1 and CDR2 from the germline V gene are LNHDA and SQIVND (reference sequence). The V end was cut by 5 bases, the J end by 11 bases, with 22 bases between. This CDR3 contains 15 residues. CDR3 nucleotides: TGTGCCAGTAGTTCCCGCCAGTCCCTCTTGATGGCCCAGCATTTT. Protein: CASSSRQSLLMAQHF.

The J gene is TRBJ2-2, the V gene TRBV27; TRBD2 might be the D (6 bases). CDR3 length: 13 amino acids. Germline CDR1 is MNHEY and CDR2 is SMNVEV (reference sequence). Trimming cost V 7 bases and J 5 bases, with 11 bases left between them. CDR3 in DNA: TGTGCCAGCACAGGGAGGAATACCGGGGAGCTGTTTTTT. Translating it yields CASTGRNTGELFF.

The CDR3 sequence: CALGQSYYEQYF. CDR3 coding DNA: TGTGCCTTGGGACAGTCTTACTACGAGCAGTACTTC. V usage is TRBV30 and J usage is TRBJ2-7; TRBD1 matches at 7 bases. This CDR3 is built from 12 residues. The germline gives CDR1 GTSNPN, CDR2 SVGIG (reference sequence). V gave up 7 bases and J gave up 3 bases; unmatched junction bases: 6.

The chain carries TRBV10-2 and TRBJ2-5; 7 bases fit TRBD2. The germline CDR1 and CDR2 sequences are WSHSY and SAAADI. The CDR3 extends over 15 amino acids. Germline trimming cut 7 bases from V and 4 bases from J; bases unmatched to any gene: 12. CDR3 protein: CASTRSGVTAETQYF. The CDR3 bases are TGCGCCAGCACAAGAAGCGGGGTCACGGCAGAGACCCAGTACTTC.

The chain recombines TRBV7-9 with TRBJ2-7; 10 bases map to TRBD1. The CDR3 sequence is 14 residues long. The J segment lost 6 bases and the V segment lost 4 bases, leaving 6 bases of the junction unmatched. CDR1 and CDR2 (germline): SEHNR, FQNEAQ (reference sequence). This chain's CDR3 is CASSYPGQGSEQYF. CDR3 nucleotides: TGTGCCAGCAGCTACCCGGGACAGGGGAGCGAGCAGTACTTC. The whole variable domain, remainder taken from reference TRBV7-9 and TRBJ2-7, is DTGVSQNPRHKITKRGQNVTFRCDPISEHNRLYWYRQTLGQGPEFLTYFQNEAQLEKSRLLSDRFSAERPKGSFSTLEIQRTEQGDSAMYLCASSYPGQGSEQYFGPGTRLTVT.

V is TRBV18 and J is TRBJ1-5; perhaps TRBD1 as D (5 bases). The CDR3 has 17 residues. The V end was cut by 3 bases, the J end by 2 bases, with 17 bases between. Germline assignment: CDR1 KGHSH and CDR2 LQKENI. The DNA of the CDR3 is TGTGCCAGCTCACCTATCGCAGGGTCCTACCGCAATCAGCCCCAGCATTTT. Its translation is CASSPIAGSYRNQPQHF.

The chain is built from TRBV30 and TRBJ2-7, with 7 bases matching TRBD1. The CDR3 covers 11 residues. V lost 5 bases and J lost 4; bases outside the gene matches: 2. The germline V gene has CDR1 GTSNPN and CDR2 SVGIG (reference sequence). CDR3: CAWEQGYEQYF. CDR3 sequence (DNA): TGTGCCTGGGAACAGGGGTACGAGCAGTACTTC.

The chain couples TRBV5-6 to TRBJ2-7; a possible D gene is TRBD1 (5 bases). The V gene's germline CDR1 is SGHDT and CDR2 YYEEEE. V was clipped by 4 bases and J by 4 bases, with 12 bases between them. This CDR3 is 13 amino acids long. Here the CDR3 reads CASSGFAGYEQYF. CDR3 DNA sequence: TGTGCCAGCAGCGGTTTCGCAGGGTACGAGCAGTACTTC.

V gene TRBV10-1 combines with J gene TRBJ1-1; D not resolved. The germline gives CDR1 WNHNN, CDR2 SYGVQD (reference sequence). The CDR3 contains 14 residues. V lost 7 bases, J lost 1 base, and 13 bases lay in between. CDR3 DNA: TGCGCCAGCAAACCAAACCGAGCGAACACTGAAGCTTTCTTT. Translation gives CASKPNRANTEAFF.

V gene TRBV3-1 (or the pseudogene TRBV3-2) combines with J gene TRBJ2-7, with D uncertain. Trimming removed 2 bases at V and 6 bases at J, with 11 bases between. CDR1 LGHDT and CDR2 YNNKEL come from the germline V gene (reference sequence). CDR3 length equals 13 residues. The CDR3 nucleotides are TGTGCCAGCAGCCAACTTAGAGGTCTCGAGCAGTACTTC. This translates into CASSQLRGLEQYF.

The chain carries TRBV27 and TRBJ2-7, with TRBD1 identical over 7 bases. CDR1 is MNHEY and CDR2 is SMNVEV in the germline V gene (reference sequence). The CDR3 loop spans 15 amino acids. Trimming removed 6 bases from V and 3 bases from J; junction bases left unmatched: 11. The CDR3 DNA is TGTGCCAGCAGCCTCAAGGGGCCAGGGGGCTACGAGCAGTACTTC. Translated: CASSLKGPGGYEQYF.